This T cell receptor (beta chain) was sequenced for a study of radiation and T cells in renal cell carcinoma. With 2 bases removed from V and 6 bases from J, the gap between germline ends came to 15 bases. The CDR3 is made up of 15 amino acids. CDR1 MNHNS and CDR2 SASEGT come from the germline V gene. Time point in this sample: baseline pretreatment blood. Treatment reported: 15 Gy SBRT to primary tumor, nephrectomy 4 weeks later. Radiation-treated patients gave blood at baseline, week 2 and week 4. Clear cell pathology was present in this patient's renal cell carcinoma. This table comes from immunoSEQ multiplex PCR, and its TCRdb copy is limited to in-frame clones, with some not included. The sample shows about 130,000 clones, approximately 78% of them seen only once.

This chain links TRBV6-1 with TRBJ2-3; D might be TRBD2 (6 bases). The sequence was obtained from an older woman with renal cell carcinoma. The sample here was blood, taken from a patient whose treatment included radiotherapy and nephrectomy. Here the CDR3 DNA reads TGTGCCAGCAGTGAATTGGGGGATGGAGGGGATACGCAGTATTTT. Its translation is CASSELGDGGDTQYF.